This T cell receptor beta chain was captured in a study of T cell repertoires in cytomegalovirus infection. Study-level background: A matching HLA type, together with CMV infection, was signaled by public TCR beta signatures.

This CDR3 comprises 13 residues. Germline assignment: CDR1 MNHEY and CDR2 SVGAGI. MiXCR, run by TCRdb on the reads, gives a single entry per CDR3 protein. The table records about 160,000 distinct CDR3 sequences, roughly 17% of them present only once. Notes on this clonotype: One end of the junction does not line up with germline, which may come from a read error.

This TCR was recovered from a human donor in good health (CMV status not recorded). Some clones in this sample may be carry-over from other donors' samples. Sequencing was done on a sample of CD8+ T cells from PBMCs. This chain links TRBV6-5 with TRBJ1-1; 7 bases are shared with TRBD1. Here the CDR3 reads CGSSYPDRTGAFF. The CDR3 DNA reads as TGTGGCAGCAGTTACCCGGACAGGACTGGAGCTTTCTTT.